These 4 T cell receptor beta chains were all obtained from the same sample, sequenced in a study of T cell repertoires in ileal Crohn's disease. This table comes from immunoSEQ multiplex PCR, and its TCRdb copy is limited to in-frame clones, with some not included. The top ten clones hold roughly 22% of a sample with approximately 4,000 clones, about 70% of them seen once. Sequenced material: ileal tissue. The origin of the receptors is an adult with Crohn's disease.

V and J are TRBV5-1 and TRBJ2-5; the D gene is possibly TRBD1 (5 bases). V shed 5 bases and J shed 0 bases, with 11 bases lying between them. Germline V lookup: CDR1 SGHRS, CDR2 YFSETQ. CDR3 length equals 14 residues. The CDR3: CASRGVPDQETQYF. The DNA of the CDR3 is TGCGCCAGCAGAGGGGTCCCAGACCAAGAGACCCAGTACTTC.

The CDR3: CASSADRAHYGYTF. As DNA, the CDR3 is TGTGCCAGCAGCGCCGACAGGGCGCACTATGGCTACACCTTC. The rearrangement joins TRBV6-4 to TRBJ1-2, with TRBD1 matching over 7 bases. The J segment lost 3 bases and the V segment lost 6 bases, leaving 7 bases of the junction unmatched. Germline CDR1 is MRHNA and CDR2 is SNTAGT. The CDR3 totals 14 residues.

V and J are TRBV11-2 and TRBJ2-5; weak D call: TRBD2 (6 bases). The V gene lost 2 bases and the J gene lost 5 bases, with 15 bases spanning the gap. Germline assignment: CDR1 SGHAT and CDR2 FQNNGV. There are 15 residues in the CDR3. The CDR3 DNA is TGTGCCAGCAGCTTATCTGGGGAGGTAGGCGAGACCCAGTACTTC. It yields the protein CASSLSGEVGETQYF. Full variable domain (remainder filled in from reference TRBV11-2 and TRBJ2-5): EAGVAQSPRYKIIEKRQSVAFWCNPISGHATLYWYQQILGQGPKLLIQFQNNGVVDDSQLPKDRFSAERLKGVDSTLKIQPAKLEDSAVYLCASSLSGEVGETQYFGPGTRLLVL.

This sequence joins TRBV29-1 and TRBJ2-1; 7 nucleotides line up with TRBD1. The CDR3 is made up of 14 amino acids. With V trimmed by 6 bases and J by 1 base, 6 bases remained unmatched. CDR1 SQVTM and CDR2 ANQGSEA come from the germline V gene. The CDR3 sequence is CSVTGQLSYNEQFF. CDR3 nucleotide sequence: TGCAGCGTCACGGGACAGCTATCCTACAATGAGCAGTTCTTC.